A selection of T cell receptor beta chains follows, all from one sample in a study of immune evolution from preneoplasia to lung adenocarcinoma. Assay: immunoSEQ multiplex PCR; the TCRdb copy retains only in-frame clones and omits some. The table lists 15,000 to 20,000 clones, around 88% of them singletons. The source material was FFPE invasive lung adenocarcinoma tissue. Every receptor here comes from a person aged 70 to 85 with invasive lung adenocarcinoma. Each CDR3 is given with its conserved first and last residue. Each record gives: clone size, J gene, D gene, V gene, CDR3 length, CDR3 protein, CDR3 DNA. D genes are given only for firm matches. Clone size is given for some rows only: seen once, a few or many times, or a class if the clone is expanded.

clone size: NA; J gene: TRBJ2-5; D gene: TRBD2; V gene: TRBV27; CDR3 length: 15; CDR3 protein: CASSPSGGIQETQYF; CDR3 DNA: TGTGCCAGCAGCCCCAGCGGGGGGATACAAGAGACCCAGTACTTC
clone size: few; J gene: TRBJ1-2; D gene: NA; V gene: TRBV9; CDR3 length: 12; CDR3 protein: CASSVTNYGYTF; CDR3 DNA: TGTGCCAGCAGCGTAACTAACTATGGCTACACCTTC
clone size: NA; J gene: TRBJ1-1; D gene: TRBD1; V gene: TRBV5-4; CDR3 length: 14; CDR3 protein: CASSWDRGSTEAFF; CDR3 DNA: TGTGCCAGCAGCTGGGACAGGGGGTCCACTGAAGCTTTCTTT
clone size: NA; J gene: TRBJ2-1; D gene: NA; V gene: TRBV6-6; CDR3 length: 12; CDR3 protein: CASSPGYNEQFF; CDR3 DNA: TGTGCCAGCAGCCCAGGGTACAATGAGCAGTTCTTC
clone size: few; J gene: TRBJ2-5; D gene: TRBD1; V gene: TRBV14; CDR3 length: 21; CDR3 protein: CASSQRSASAPSDRGRETQYF; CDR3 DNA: TGTGCCAGCAGCCAACGCAGCGCATCCGCCCCTTCCGACAGGGGGCGAGAGACCCAGTACTTC
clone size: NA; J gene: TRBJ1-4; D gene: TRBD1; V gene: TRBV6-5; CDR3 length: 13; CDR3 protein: CASSSGTEEKLFF; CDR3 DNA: TGTGCCAGCAGCTCCGGGACAGAAGAAAAACTGTTTTTT
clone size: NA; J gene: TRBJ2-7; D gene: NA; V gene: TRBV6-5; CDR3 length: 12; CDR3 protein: CASKGDTYEQYF; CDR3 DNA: TGTGCCAGCAAAGGGGATACCTACGAGCAGTACTTC
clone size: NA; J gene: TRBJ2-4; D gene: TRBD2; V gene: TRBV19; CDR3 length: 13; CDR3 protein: CASRGGAKNIQYF; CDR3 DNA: TGTGCCAGTAGGGGGGGGGCCAAAAACATTCAGTACTTC
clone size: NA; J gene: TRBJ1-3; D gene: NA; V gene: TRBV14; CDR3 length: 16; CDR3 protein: CASSQRGTTGGNTIYF; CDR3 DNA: TGTGCCAGCAGCCAAAGAGGAACTACCGGTGGAAACACCATATATTTT
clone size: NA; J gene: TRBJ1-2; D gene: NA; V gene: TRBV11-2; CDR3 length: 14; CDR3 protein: CASSLTQGDYGYTF; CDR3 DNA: TGTGCCAGCAGTTTAACACAGGGTGACTATGGCTACACCTTC
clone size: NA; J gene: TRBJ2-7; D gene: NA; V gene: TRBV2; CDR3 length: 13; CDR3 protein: CASSEVLAWEQYF; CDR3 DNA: TGTGCCAGCAGTGAAGTCCTAGCCTGGGAGCAGTACTTC
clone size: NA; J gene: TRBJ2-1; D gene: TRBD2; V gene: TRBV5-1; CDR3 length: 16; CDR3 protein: CASSWTSGGGQGEQFF; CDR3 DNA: TGCGCCAGCAGCTGGACTAGCGGGGGGGGCCAGGGGGAGCAGTTCTTC
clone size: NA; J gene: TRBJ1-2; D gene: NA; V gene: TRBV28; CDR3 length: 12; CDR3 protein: CASSRGFLGYTF; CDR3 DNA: TGTGCCAGCAGCCGGGGCTTCCTTGGCTACACCTTC
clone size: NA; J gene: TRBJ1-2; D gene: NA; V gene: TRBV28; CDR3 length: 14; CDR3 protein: CASTRTAISYGYTF; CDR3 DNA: TGTGCCAGCACCCGAACAGCGATTTCCTATGGCTACACCTTC
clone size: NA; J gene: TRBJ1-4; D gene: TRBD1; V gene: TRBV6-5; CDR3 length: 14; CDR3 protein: CASSPRQGWEKLFF; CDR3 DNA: TGTGCCAGCAGCCCTCGACAGGGTTGGGAAAAACTGTTTTTT
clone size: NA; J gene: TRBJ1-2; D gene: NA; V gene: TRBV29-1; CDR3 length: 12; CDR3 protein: CSVDTGNYGYTF; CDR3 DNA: TGCAGCGTTGATACAGGGAACTATGGCTACACCTTC
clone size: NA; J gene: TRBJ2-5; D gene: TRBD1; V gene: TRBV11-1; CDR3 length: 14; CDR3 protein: CASRKGQGQETQYF; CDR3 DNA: TGTGCCAGCAGGAAAGGACAGGGGCAAGAGACCCAGTACTTC
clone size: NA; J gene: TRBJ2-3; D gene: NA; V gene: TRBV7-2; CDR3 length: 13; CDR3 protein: CASSRQETDTQYF; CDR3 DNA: TGTGCCAGCAGCCGGCAGGAGACAGATACGCAGTATTTT
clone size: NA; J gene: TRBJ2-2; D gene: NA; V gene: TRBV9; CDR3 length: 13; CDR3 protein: CASSPSNTGELFF; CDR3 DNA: TGTGCCAGCAGCCCCTCAAACACCGGGGAGCTGTTTTTT
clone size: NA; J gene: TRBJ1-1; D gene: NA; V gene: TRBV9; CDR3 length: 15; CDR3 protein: CASSVGGALNTEAFF; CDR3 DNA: TGTGCCAGCAGCGTAGGGGGGGCCTTGAACACTGAAGCTTTCTTT
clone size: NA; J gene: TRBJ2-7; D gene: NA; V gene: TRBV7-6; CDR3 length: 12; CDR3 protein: CASSDDIYEQYF; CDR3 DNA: TGTGCCAGCAGCGATGACATCTACGAGCAGTACTTC
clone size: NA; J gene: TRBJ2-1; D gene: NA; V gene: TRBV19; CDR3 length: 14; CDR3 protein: CASSIGRDWNEQFF; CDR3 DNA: TGTGCCAGTAGTATTGGCAGGGACTGGAATGAGCAGTTCTTC
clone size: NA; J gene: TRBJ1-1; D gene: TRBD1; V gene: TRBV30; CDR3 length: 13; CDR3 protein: CAWSVGQGAEAFF; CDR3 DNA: TGTGCCTGGAGTGTAGGACAGGGGGCTGAAGCTTTCTTT
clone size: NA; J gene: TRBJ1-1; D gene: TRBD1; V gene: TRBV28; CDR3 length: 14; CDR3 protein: CASSLSGGFTEAFF; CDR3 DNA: TGTGCCAGCAGTTTATCAGGGGGTTTTACTGAAGCTTTCTTT
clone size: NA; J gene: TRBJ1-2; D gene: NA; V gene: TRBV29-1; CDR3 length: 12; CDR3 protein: CSVGTANYGYTF; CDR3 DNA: TGCAGCGTTGGAACAGCTAACTATGGCTACACCTTC
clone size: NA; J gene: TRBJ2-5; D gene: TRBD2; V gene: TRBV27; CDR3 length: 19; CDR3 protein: CASSLSADSGRWGEETQYF; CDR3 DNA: TGTGCCAGCAGTTTATCAGCGGATAGCGGGAGGTGGGGGGAAGAGACCCAGTACTTC
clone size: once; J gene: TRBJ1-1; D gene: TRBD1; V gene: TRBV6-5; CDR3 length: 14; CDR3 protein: CASSLGQKNTEAFF; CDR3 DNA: TGTGCCAGCAGTCTGGGACAGAAAAACACTGAAGCTTTCTTT
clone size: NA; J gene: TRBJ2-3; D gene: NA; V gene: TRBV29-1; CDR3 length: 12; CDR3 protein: CSVEDRTDTQYF; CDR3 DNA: TGCAGCGTTGAAGATAGAACAGATACGCAGTATTTT
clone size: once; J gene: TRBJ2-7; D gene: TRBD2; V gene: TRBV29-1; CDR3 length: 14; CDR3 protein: CSVTLSGSSYEQYF; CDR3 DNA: TGCAGCGTGACACTTAGCGGGAGCTCCTACGAGCAGTACTTC
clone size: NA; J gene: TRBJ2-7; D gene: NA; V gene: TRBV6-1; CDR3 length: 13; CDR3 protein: CASSDRRTYEQYF; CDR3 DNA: TGTGCCAGCAGTGACAGGAGGACCTACGAGCAGTACTTC
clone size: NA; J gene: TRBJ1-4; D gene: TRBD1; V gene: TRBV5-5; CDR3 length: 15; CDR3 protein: CASSLESGGNEKLFF; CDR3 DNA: TGTGCCAGCAGCTTGGAGTCAGGGGGCAATGAAAAACTGTTTTTT
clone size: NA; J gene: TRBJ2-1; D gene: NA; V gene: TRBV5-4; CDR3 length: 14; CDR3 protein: CASSFSNVGNEQFF; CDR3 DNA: TGTGCCAGCAGCTTTTCAAACGTAGGCAATGAGCAGTTCTTC
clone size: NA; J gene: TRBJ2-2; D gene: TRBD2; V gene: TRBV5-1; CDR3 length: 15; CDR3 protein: CASSPGLAGTGELFF; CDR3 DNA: TGCGCCAGCAGCCCGGGACTAGCGGGTACCGGGGAGCTGTTTTTT
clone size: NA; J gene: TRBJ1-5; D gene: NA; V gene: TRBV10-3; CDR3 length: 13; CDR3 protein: CAISIDGAGPQHF; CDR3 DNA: TGTGCCATCAGCATAGATGGAGCTGGGCCCCAGCATTTT
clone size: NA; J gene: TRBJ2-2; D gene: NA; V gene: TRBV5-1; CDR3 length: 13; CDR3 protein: CASRLTEDGELFF; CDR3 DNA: TGCGCCAGCAGATTGACAGAGGACGGGGAGCTGTTTTTT
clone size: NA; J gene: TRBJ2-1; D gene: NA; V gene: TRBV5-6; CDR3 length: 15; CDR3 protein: CASSPGTPAYNEQFF; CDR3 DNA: TGTGCCAGCAGCCCGGGGACGCCCGCCTACAATGAGCAGTTCTTC
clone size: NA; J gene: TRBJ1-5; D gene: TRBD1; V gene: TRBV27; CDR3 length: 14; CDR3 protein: CASATGGGNQPQHF; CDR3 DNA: TGTGCCAGTGCAACAGGGGGCGGGAATCAGCCCCAGCATTTT
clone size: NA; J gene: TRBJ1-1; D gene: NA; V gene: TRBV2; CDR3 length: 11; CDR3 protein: CASSDRQLAFF; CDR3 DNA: TGTGCCAGCAGTGACCGACAATTGGCTTTCTTT
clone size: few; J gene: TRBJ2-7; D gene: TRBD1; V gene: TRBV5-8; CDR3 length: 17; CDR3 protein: CASSLVTGTAISYEQYF; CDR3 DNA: TGTGCCAGCAGCTTGGTGACTGGGACAGCAATCTCCTACGAGCAGTACTTC
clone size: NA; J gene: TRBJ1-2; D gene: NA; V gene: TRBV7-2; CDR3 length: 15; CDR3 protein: CASSTAGGGFYGYTF; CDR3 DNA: TGTGCCAGCAGTACTGCGGGGGGAGGCTTCTATGGCTACACCTTC
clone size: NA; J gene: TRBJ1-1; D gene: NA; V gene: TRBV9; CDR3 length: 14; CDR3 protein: CASSRRPTGTEAFF; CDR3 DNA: TGTGCCAGCAGCAGACGACCTACCGGTACTGAAGCTTTCTTT
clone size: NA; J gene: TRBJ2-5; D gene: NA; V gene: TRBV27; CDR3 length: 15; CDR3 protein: CASRQVGGQRETQYF; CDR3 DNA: TGTGCCAGCAGGCAAGTTGGGGGGCAACGAGAGACCCAGTACTTC
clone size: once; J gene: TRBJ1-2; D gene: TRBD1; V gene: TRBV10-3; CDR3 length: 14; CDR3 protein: CAISGWQGAFGYTF; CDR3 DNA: TGTGCCATCAGTGGTTGGCAGGGGGCGTTTGGCTACACCTTC
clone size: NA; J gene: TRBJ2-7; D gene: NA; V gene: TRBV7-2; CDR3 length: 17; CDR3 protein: CASSLRGGAGYKYEQYF; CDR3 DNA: TGTGCCAGCAGCTTAAGGGGTGGGGCAGGGTACAAGTACGAGCAGTACTTC
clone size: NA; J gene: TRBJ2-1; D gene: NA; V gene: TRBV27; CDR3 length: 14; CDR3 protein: CASSFREKGNEQFF; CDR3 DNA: TGTGCCAGCAGTTTTCGGGAGAAAGGAAATGAGCAGTTCTTC
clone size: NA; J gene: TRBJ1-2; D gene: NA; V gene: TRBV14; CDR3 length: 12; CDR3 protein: CASSQGAYGYTF; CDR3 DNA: TGTGCCAGCAGCCAAGGTGCCTATGGCTACACCTTC
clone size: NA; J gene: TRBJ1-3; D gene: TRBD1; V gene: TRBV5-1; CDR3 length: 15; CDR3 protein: CASSPQGAPGNTIYF; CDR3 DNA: TGCGCCAGCAGCCCACAGGGGGCTCCTGGAAACACCATATATTTT
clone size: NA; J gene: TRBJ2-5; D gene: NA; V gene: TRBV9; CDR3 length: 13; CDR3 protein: CASSGAGQETQYF; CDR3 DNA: TGTGCCAGCAGCGGAGCCGGCCAAGAGACCCAGTACTTC
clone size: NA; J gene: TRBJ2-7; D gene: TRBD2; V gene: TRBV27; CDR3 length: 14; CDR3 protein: CASSLLAGASEQYF; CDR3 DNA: TGTGCCAGCAGTTTACTAGCGGGGGCCTCAGAGCAGTACTTC
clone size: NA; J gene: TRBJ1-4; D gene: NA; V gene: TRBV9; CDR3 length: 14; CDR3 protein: CASSVGGANEKLFF; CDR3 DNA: TGTGCCAGCAGCGTAGGAGGGGCTAATGAAAAACTGTTTTTT
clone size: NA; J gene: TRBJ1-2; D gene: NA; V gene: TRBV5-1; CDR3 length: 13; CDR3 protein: CASSLEGWDGYTF; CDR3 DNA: TGCGCCAGCAGCTTGGAGGGGTGGGATGGCTACACCTTC
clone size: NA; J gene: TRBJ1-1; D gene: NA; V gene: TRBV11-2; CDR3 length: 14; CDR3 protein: CASSLGHQNTEAFF; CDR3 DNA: TGTGCCAGCAGCTTGGGACACCAGAACACTGAAGCTTTCTTT
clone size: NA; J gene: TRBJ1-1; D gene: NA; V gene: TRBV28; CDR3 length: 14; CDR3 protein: CASSLALPNTEAFF; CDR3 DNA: TGTGCCAGCAGTTTGGCACTTCCCAACACTGAAGCTTTCTTT
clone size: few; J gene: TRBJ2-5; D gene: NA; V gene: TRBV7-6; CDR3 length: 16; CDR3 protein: CASSLSGQGGLETQYF; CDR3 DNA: TGTGCCAGCAGCTTATCCGGACAGGGAGGGCTAGAGACCCAGTACTTC
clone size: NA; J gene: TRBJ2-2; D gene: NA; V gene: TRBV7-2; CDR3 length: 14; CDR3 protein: CASSLAGNTGELFF; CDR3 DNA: TGTGCCAGCAGCTTAGCCGGAAACACCGGGGAGCTGTTTTTT
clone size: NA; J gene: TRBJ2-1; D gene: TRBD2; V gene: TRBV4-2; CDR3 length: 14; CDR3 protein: CASSQPGLGNEQFF; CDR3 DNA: TGTGCCAGCAGCCAGCCGGGACTAGGGAATGAGCAGTTCTTC